This record covers a single T cell receptor (beta chain). The antigen is not known. This sample is part of a study of T cells after yellow fever vaccination. Study at large: Preparation of the low-cell-number fractions used SMART-Seq v4 Ultra Low Input.

General study results and limits: Among all clonotypes, a small share was observed in both CD4 and CD8 compartments.

Generation of TCR cDNA used 5'RACE template switching (which added a universal primer site and UMIs). Using its own MiXCR run on the 5' RACE reads, TCRdb lists one record per CDR3 protein. Here the sample spans roughly 500,000 distinct CDR3 sequences, around 21% being singletons. This clonotype was obtained from a man aged 25 to 40 who received the YFV17D yellow fever vaccine. This sample comprised PBMCs, obtained 15 days after the yellow fever booster vaccination.

In nucleotides, the CDR3 is TGTGCCAGCAGCTTGCTGGGAGAGGGTTCGTACAATGAGCAGTTCTTC. It is translated as CASSLLGEGSYNEQFF. The V and J genes are TRBV5-6 and TRBJ2-1, with a weak D call TRBD2 (5 bases). Germline assignment: CDR1 SGHDT and CDR2 YYEEEE. V was clipped by 1 base and J by 4 bases, with 15 bases between them. This CDR3 has 16 residues. Full variable domain (outside the CDR3, taken from reference TRBV5-6 and TRBJ2-1): DAGVTQSPTHLIKTRGQQVTLRCSPKSGHDTVSWYQQALGQGPQFIFQYYEEEERQRGNFPDRFSGHQFPNYSSELNVNALLLGDSALYLCASSLLGEGSYNEQFFGPGTRLTVL.